Below, 4 T cell receptor beta chains from the same sample are listed, as sequenced in a study of identical twins. A single record per CDR3 protein comes from TCRdb applying MiXCR to the 5' RACE reads. The sample lists about 660,000 distinct CDR3 sequences, 8.6% seen once, with 0.98% in the top ten. This sample was also put to use in a study of yellow fever vaccine responses in identical twins.

Sequencing was performed on PBMCs. These receptor sequences come from a woman younger than 30 in good health.

The rearrangement joins TRBV3-1 to TRBJ2-2, with no clear D. CDR1 is LGHDT, CDR2 YNNKEL, per germline (reference sequence). V lost 1 base and J 4 bases, leaving 10 bases between the germline ends. This CDR3 has 15 amino acids. The CDR3, as DNA: TGTGCCAGCAGCCAAGTTTTGGTGGGCACCGGGGAGCTGTTTTTT. Its translation: CASSQVLVGTGELFF.

The rearrangement joins TRBV7-2 to TRBJ2-1; 11 bases align to TRBD1. This CDR3 has 17 residues. The V and J ends lost 2 bases and 7 bases, in that order; junction bases with no gene match: 10. The V gene's germline CDR1 is SGHTA and CDR2 FQGNSA. This CDR3 is CASSLKLGQGARNEQFF. In DNA form, the CDR3 reads TGTGCCAGCAGCTTAAAACTCGGACAGGGGGCGAGGAATGAGCAGTTCTTC.

This CDR3 reads CASSSDRATQYF. DNA of the CDR3: TGTGCCAGCAGTTCAGACAGGGCCACGCAGTATTTT. J is TRBJ2-3 and V is TRBV28; 7 bases line up with TRBD1. The length of the CDR3 is 12 residues. The germline gives CDR1 MDHEN, CDR2 SYDVKM. Trimming took 4 bases from V and 9 from J; bases not matched to a gene: 4. Full variable domain (rest looked up from reference TRBV28 and TRBJ2-3): DVKVTQSSRYLVKRTGEKVFLECVQDMDHENMFWYRQDPGLGLRLIYFSYDVKMKEKGDIPEGYSVSREKKERFSLILESASTNQTSMYLCASSSDRATQYFGPGTRLTVL.

This clonotype was recorded at least ten times. This chain links TRBV29-1 with TRBJ2-3, with 8 positions matching TRBD2. Trimming at V came to 0 bases and at J to 1 base, leaving 0 bases not matched to a gene. The CDR3 is made up of 14 amino acids. Germline V gives CDR1 SQVTM, CDR2 ANQGSEA. Here the CDR3 reads CSVEELAGTDTQYF. CDR3 in DNA: TGCAGCGTTGAAGAACTAGCGGGCACAGATACGCAGTATTTT.